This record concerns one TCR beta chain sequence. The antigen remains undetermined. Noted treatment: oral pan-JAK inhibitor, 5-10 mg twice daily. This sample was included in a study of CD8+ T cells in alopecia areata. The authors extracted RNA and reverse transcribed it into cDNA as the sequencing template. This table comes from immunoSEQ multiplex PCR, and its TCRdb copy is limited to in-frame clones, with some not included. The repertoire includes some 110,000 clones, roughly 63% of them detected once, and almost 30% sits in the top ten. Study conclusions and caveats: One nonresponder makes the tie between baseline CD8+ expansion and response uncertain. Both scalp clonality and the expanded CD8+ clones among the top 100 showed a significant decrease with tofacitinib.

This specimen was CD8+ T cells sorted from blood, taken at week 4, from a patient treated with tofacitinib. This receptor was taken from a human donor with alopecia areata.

CDR3 in amino acids: CASSRGTPRANYGYTF. As DNA, the CDR3 is TGCGCCAGCAGCCGCGGGACACCCAGAGCTAACTATGGCTACACCTTC. This chain uses TRBV4-1 with TRBJ1-2; possible D gene TRBD1, 6 bases. CDR1 MGHRA and CDR2 YSYEKL come from the germline V gene. The CDR3 extends over 16 amino acids. V was clipped by 4 bases and J by 0 bases, with 15 bases between them.